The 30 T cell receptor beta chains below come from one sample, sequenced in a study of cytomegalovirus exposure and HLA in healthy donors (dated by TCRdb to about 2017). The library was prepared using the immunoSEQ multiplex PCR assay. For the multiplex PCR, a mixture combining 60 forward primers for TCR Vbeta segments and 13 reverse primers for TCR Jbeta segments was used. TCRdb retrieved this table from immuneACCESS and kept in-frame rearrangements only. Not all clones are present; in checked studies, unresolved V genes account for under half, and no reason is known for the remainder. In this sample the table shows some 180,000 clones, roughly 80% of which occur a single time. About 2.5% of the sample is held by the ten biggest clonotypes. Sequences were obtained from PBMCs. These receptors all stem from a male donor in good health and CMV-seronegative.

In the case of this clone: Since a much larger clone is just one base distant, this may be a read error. CDR3 protein: CASSPRDEQFF. Here the CDR3 DNA reads TGTGCCAGCAGCCCCCGGGATGAGCAGTTCTTC. The chain joins TRBV5-8 to TRBJ2-1; D is uncertain. Trimming took off 4 bases at V and 8 bases at J, with 7 bases between the two ends. This CDR3 region has 11 residues. Germline assignment: CDR1 SGHTS and CDR2 YDEGEE.

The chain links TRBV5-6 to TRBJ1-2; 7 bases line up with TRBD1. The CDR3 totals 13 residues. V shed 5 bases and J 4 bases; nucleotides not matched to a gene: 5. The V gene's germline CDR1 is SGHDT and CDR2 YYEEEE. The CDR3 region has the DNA TGTGCCAGCAGGGGGGACAGCCTCTATGGCTACACCTTC. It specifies CASRGDSLYGYTF.

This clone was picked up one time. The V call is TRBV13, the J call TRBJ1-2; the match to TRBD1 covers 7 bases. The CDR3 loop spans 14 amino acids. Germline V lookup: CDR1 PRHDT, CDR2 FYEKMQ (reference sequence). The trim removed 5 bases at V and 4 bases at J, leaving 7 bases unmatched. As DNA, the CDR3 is TGTGCCAGCAGCCCGAGGGGGCTCGGCTATGGCTACACCTTC. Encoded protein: CASSPRGLGYGYTF.

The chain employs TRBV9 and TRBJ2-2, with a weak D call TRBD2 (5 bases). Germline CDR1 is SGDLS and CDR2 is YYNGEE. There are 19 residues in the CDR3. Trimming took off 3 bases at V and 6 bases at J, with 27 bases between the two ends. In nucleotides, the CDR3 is TGTGCCAGCAGCGACCCACTGACGTACCGCGGGTCGGTGCCCGGGGAGCTGTTTTTT. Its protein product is CASSDPLTYRGSVPGELFF.

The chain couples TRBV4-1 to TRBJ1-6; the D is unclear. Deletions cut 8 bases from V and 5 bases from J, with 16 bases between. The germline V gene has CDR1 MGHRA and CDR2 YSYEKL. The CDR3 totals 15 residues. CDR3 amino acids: CASREAWQDNSPLHF. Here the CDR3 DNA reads TGCGCCAGCCGGGAGGCCTGGCAGGATAATTCACCCCTCCACTTT.

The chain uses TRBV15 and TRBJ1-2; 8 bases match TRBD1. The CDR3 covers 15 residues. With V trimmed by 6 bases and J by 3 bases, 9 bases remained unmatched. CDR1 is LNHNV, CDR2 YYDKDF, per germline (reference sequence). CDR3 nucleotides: TGTGCCACCAGGCCAACAGGGGGAGTTCACTATGGCTACACCTTC. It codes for CATRPTGGVHYGYTF.

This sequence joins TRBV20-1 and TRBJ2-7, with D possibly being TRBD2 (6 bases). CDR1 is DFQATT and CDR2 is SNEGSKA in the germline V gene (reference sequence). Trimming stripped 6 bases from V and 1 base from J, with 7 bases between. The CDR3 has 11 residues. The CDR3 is CSAAGSYEQYF. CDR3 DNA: TGCAGTGCGGCGGGGTCCTACGAGCAGTACTTC.

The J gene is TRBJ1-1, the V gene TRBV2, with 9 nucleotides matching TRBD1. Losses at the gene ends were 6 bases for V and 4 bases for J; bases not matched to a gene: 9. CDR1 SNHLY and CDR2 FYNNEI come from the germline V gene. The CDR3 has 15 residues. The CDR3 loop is CASRGGTGLGTEAFF. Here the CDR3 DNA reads TGTGCCAGCAGGGGGGGGACAGGGCTCGGCACTGAAGCTTTCTTT.

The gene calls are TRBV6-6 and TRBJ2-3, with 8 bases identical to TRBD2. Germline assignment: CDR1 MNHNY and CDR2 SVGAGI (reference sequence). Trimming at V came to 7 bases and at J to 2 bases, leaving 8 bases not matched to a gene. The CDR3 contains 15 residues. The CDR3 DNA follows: TGTGCCAGCATTCCGGGGGGGCCTTCCACAGATACGCAGTATTTT. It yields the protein CASIPGGPSTDTQYF.

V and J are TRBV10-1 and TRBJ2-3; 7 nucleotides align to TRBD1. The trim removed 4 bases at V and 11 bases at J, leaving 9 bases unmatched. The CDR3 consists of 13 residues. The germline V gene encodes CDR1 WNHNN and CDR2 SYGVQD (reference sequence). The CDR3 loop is CASSVEKGARQYF. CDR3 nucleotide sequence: TGCGCCAGCAGTGTGGAAAAGGGGGCAAGGCAGTATTTT.

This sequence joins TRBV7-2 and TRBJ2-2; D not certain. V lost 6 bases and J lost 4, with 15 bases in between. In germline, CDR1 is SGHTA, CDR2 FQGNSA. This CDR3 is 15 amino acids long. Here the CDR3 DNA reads TGTGCCAGCAGGCTGAGTAGCCCAGCCACCGGGGAGCTGTTTTTT. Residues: CASRLSSPATGELFF.

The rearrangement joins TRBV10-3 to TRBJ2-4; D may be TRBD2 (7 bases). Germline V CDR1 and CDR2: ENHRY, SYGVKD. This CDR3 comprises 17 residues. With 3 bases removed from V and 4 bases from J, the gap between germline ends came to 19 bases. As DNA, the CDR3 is TGTGCCATCAGTGACCCCCTAGGGGGGGGAGCTAAAAACATTCAGTACTTC. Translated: CAISDPLGGGAKNIQYF.

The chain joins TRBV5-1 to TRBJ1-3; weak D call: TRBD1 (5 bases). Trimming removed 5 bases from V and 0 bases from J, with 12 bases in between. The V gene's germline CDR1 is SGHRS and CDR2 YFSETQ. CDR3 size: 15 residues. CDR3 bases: TGCGCCAGCAGGTTGACAGCCTTCTCTGGAAACACCATATATTTT. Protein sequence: CASRLTAFSGNTIYF.

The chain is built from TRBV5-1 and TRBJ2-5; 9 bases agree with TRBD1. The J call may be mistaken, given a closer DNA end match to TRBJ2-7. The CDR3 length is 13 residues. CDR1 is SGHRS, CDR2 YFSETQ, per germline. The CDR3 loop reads CASSFDRGYEQYF. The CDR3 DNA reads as TGCGCCAGCAGCTTCGACAGGGGGTACGAGCAGTACTTC.

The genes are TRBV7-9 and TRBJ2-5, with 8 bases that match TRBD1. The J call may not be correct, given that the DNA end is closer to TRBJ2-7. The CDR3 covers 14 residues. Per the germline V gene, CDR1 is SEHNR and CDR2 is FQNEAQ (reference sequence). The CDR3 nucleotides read TGTGCCAGCAGTAACCCGGGACAGGACTACGAGCAGTACTTC. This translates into CASSNPGQDYEQYF.

The CDR3 nucleotides are TGTGCCAGCAGCCCCTCGAAGAGGGTCGCTGAAGCTTTCTTT. Translating it yields CASSPSKRVAEAFF. The V gene is TRBV7-9, the J gene TRBJ1-1, with no clear D. Per germline, CDR1 SEHNR and CDR2 FQNEAQ (reference sequence). This CDR3 has 14 amino acids. V lost 5 bases and J 6 bases, leaving 16 bases between the germline ends.

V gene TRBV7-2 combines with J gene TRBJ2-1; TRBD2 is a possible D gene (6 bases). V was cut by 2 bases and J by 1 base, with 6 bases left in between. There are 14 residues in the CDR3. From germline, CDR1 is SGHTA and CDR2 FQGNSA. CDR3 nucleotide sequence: TGTGCCAGCAGCTTAAGCGGGTCCTACAATGAGCAGTTCTTC. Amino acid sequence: CASSLSGSYNEQFF. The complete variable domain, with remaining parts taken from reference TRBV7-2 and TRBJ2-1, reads GAGVSQSPSNKVTEKGKDVELRCDPISGHTALYWYRQSLGQGLEFLIYFQGNSAPDKSGLPSDRFSAERTGGSVSTLTIQRTQQEDSAVYLCASSLSGSYNEQFFGPGTRLTVL.

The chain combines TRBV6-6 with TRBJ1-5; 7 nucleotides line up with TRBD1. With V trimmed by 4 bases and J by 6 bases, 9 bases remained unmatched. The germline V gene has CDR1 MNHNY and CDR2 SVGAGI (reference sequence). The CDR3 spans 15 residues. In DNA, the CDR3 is TGTGCCAGCAGTTCCGACAGGGCAGGTCGTCAGCCCCAGCATTTT. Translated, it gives CASSSDRAGRQPQHF.

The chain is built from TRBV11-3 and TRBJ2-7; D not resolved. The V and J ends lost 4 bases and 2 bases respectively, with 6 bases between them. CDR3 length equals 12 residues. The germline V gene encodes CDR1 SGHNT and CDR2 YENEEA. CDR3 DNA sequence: TGTGCCAGCAGCTCCACTCCCTACGAGCAGTACTTC. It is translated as CASSSTPYEQYF.

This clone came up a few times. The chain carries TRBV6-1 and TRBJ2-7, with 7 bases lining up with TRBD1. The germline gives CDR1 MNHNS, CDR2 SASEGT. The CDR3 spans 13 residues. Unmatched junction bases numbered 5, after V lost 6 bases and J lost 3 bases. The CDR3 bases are TGTGCCAGCAGCCCCGACAGGGACTACGAGCAGTACTTC. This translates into CASSPDRDYEQYF.

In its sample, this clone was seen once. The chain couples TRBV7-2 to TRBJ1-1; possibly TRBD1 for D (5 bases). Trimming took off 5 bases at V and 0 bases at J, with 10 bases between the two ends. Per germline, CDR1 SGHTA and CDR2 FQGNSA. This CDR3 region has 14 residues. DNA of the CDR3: TGTGCCAGCAGCCCTCCAGGGCTGAACACTGAAGCTTTCTTT. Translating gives CASSPPGLNTEAFF.

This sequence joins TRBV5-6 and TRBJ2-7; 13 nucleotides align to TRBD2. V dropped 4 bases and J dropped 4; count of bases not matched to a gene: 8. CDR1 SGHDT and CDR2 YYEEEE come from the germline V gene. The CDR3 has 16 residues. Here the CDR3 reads CASSLPTSGRIYEQYF. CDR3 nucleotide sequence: TGTGCCAGCAGCCTCCCGACTAGCGGGAGGATATACGAGCAGTACTTC.

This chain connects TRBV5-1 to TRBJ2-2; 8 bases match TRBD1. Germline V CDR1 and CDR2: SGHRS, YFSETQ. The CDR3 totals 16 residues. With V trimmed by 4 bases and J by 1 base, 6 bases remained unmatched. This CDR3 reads CASSLGQGVNTGELFF. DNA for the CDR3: TGCGCCAGCAGCCTAGGACAGGGCGTGAACACCGGGGAGCTGTTTTTT.

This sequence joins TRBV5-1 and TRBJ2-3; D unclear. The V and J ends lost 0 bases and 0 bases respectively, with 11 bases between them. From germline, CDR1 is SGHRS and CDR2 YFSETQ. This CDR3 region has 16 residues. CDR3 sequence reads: CASSLAGGTSTDTQYF. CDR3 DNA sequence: TGCGCCAGCAGCTTGGCCGGCGGCACTAGCACAGATACGCAGTATTTT.

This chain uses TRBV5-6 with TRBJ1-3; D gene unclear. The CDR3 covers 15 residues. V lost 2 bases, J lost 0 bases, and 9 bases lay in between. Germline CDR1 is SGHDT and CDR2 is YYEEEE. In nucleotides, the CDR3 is TGTGCCAGCAGCTTTACCCGGGGCTCTGGAAACACCATATATTTT. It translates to CASSFTRGSGNTIYF.

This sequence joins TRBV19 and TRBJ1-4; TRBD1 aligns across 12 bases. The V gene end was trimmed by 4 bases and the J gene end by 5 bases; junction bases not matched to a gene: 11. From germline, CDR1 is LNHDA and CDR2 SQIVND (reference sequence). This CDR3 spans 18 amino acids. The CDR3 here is CASSRGQGAYLPNEKLFF. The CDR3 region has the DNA TGTGCCAGTAGTAGGGGACAGGGGGCCTACCTCCCAAATGAAAAACTGTTTTTT.

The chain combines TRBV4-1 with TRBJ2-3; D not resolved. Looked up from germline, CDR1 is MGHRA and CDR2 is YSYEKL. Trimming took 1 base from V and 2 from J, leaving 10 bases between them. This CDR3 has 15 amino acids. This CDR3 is CASSQGRGVTDTQYF. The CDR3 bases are TGCGCCAGCAGCCAAGGACGTGGAGTCACAGATACGCAGTATTTT.

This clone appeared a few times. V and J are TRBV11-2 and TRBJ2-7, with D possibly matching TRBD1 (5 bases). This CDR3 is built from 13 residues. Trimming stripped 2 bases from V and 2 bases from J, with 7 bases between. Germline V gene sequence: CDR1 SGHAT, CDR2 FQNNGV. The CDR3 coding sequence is TGTGCCAGCAGCTTACAGGGCCCCTACGAGCAGTACTTC. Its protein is CASSLQGPYEQYF.

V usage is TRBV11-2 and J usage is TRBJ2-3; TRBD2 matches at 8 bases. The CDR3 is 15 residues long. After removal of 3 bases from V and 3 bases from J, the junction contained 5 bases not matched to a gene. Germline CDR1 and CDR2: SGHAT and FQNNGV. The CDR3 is CASSLGAGETDTQYF. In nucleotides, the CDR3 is TGTGCCAGCAGCTTGGGAGCGGGGGAGACAGATACGCAGTATTTT. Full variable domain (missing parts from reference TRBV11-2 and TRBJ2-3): EAGVAQSPRYKIIEKRQSVAFWCNPISGHATLYWYQQILGQGPKLLIQFQNNGVVDDSQLPKDRFSAERLKGVDSTLKIQPAKLEDSAVYLCASSLGAGETDTQYFGPGTRLTVL.

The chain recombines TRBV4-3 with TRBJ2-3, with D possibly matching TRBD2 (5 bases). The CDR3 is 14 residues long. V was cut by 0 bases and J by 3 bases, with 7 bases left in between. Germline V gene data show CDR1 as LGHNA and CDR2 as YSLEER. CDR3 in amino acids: CASSQDRGTDTQYF. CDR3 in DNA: TGCGCCAGCAGCCAAGACCGGGGTACAGATACGCAGTATTTT.